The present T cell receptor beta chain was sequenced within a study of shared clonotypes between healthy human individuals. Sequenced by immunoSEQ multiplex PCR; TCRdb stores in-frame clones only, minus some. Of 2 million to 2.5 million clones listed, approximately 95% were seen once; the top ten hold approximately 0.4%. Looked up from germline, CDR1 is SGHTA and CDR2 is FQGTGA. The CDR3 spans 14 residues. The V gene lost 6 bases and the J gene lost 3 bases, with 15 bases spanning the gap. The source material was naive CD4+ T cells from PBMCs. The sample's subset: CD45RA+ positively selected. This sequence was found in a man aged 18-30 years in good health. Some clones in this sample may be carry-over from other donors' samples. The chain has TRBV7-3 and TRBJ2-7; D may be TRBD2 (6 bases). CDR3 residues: CASSSRGGDYEQYF. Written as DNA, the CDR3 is TGTGCCAGCAGTTCCCGGGGCGGGGACTACGAGCAGTACTTC. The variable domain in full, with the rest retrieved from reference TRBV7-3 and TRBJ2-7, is GAGVSQTPSNKVTEKGKYVELRCDPISGHTALYWYRQSLGQGPEFLIYFQGTGAADDSGLPNDRFFAVRPEGSVSTLKIQRTERGDSAVYLCASSSRGGDYEQYFGPGTRLTVT.